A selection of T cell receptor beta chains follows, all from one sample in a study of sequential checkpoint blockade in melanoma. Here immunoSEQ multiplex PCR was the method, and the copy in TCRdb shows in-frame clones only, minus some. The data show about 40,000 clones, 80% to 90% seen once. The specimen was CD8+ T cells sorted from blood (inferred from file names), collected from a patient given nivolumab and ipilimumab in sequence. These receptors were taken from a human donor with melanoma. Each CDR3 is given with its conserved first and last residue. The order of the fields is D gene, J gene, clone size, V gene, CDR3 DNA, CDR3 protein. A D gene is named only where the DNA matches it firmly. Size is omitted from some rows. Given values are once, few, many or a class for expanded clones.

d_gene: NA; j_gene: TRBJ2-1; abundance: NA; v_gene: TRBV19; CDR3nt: TGTGCCAGTACGACGGGGAGCAATGAGCAGTTCTTC; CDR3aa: CASTTGSNEQFF
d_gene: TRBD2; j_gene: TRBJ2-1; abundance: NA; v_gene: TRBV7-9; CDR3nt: TGTGCCAGCAGCCCCGGGGTAGCGGGAGTCGATGAGCAGTTCTTC; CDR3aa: CASSPGVAGVDEQFF
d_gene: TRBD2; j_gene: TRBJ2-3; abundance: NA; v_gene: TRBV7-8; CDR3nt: TGTGCCAGCAGCCCCCAACTAGCGATAACAGATACGCAGTATTTT; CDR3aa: CASSPQLAITDTQYF
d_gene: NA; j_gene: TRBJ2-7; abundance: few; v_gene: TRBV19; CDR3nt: TGTGCCAGTAATGTGGGAGTGCACTACGAGCAGTACTTC; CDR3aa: CASNVGVHYEQYF
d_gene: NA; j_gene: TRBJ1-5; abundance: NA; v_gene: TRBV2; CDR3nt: TGTGCCAGCAGTGAAGCCAGGACCGGGGGTCAGCCCCAGCATTTT; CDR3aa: CASSEARTGGQPQHF
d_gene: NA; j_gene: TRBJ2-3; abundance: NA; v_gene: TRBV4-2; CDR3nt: TGTGCCAGCAGCCTAGGGGTCCCTAGCACAGATACGCAGTATTTT; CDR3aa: CASSLGVPSTDTQYF
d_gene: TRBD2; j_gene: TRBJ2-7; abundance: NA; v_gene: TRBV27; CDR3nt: TGTGCCAGCAGGCAACTAGCGGGAGTGCAGTACGAGCAGTACTTC; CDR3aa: CASRQLAGVQYEQYF
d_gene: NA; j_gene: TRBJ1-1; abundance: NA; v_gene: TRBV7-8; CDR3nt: TGTGCCAGCAGCTTATACGGGGATCACACTGAAGCTTTCTTT; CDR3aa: CASSLYGDHTEAFF
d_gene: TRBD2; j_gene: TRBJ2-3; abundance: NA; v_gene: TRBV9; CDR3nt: TGTACCAGCAGCGTAGGGACTAGCGACACAGATACGCAGTATTTT; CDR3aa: CTSSVGTSDTDTQYF
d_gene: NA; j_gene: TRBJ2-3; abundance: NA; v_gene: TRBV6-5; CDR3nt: TGTGCCAGCAGTTACAATATGGATACGCAGTATTTT; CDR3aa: CASSYNMDTQYF
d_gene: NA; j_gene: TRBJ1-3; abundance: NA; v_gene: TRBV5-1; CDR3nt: TGCGCCAGCAGCTTGGCAGGGGATTTCTACACCATATATTTT; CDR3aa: CASSLAGDFYTIYF
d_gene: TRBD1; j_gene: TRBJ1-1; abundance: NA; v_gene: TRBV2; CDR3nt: TGTGCCAGCACCGGACAGGGGGCCCCTGAAGCTTTCTTT; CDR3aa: CASTGQGAPEAFF
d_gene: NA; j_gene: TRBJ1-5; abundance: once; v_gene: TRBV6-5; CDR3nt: TGTGCCAGCAGACGGGGCAGGGGAGTCCAGCCCCAGCATTTT; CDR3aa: CASRRGRGVQPQHF
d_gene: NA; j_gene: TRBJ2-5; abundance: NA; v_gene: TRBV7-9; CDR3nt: TGTGCCAGCGGAGGAGGGACCCAGTACTTC; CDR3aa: CASGGGTQYF
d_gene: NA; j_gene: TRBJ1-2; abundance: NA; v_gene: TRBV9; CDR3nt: TGTGCCAGCAGCAACCCCAGGGTTGGGAGGTATGGCTACACCTTC; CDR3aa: CASSNPRVGRYGYTF
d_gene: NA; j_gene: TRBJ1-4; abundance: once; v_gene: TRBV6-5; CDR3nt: TGTGCCAGCAGTCAAACAACAGGGATTTATGAAAAACTGTTTTTT; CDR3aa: CASSQTTGIYEKLFF
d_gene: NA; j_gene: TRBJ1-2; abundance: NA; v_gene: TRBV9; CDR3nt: TGTGCCAGCAGCGTAGCTTTAGGGACAAATTATGGCTACACCTTC; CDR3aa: CASSVALGTNYGYTF
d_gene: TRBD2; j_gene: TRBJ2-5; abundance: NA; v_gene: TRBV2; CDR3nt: TGTGCCAGCAGGAGACTAGCGGGAGAGCGGGAGACCCAGTACTTC; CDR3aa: CASRRLAGERETQYF
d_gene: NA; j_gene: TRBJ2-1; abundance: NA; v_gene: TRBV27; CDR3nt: TGTGCCAGCAGGGCGGTGGGGACAAATGAGCAGTTCTTC; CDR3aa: CASRAVGTNEQFF
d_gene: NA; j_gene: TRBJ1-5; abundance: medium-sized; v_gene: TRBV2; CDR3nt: TGTGCCAGCAGTGAACTAGGGGGAACTCAGCCCCAGCATTTT; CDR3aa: CASSELGGTQPQHF
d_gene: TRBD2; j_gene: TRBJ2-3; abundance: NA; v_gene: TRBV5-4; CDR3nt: TGTGCCAGCAGCCTTAGGACTAGCGGGAGGGGGGCGGCAGATACGCAGTATTTT; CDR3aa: CASSLRTSGRGAADTQYF
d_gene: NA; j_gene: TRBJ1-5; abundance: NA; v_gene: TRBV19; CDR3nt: TGTGCCAGTGGGACACCAGACCATCAGCCCCAGCATTTT; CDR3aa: CASGTPDHQPQHF
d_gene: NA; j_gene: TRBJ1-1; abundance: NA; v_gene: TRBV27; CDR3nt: TGTGCCAGCAGTTTGCTAGACAGGAACACTGAAGCTTTCTTT; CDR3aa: CASSLLDRNTEAFF
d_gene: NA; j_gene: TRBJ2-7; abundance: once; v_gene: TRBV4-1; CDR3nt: TGCGCCAGCAGCCAATTATACGGACAGAAATACTACGAGCAGTACTTC; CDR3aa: CASSQLYGQKYYEQYF
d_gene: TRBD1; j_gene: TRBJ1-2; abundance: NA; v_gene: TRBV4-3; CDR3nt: TGCGCCAGCAGCCCCGGGACAGGGGGAGAGAGCTATGGCTACACCTTC; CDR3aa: CASSPGTGGESYGYTF
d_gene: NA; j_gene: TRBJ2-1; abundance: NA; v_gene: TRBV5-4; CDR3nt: TGTGCCAGCGAGGCGGGTGGCTCCTACAATGAGCAGTTCTTC; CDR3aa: CASEAGGSYNEQFF
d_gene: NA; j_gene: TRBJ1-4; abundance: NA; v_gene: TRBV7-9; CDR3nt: TGTGCCAGCAGCTTAGCGCTCGTGCATACAGGGTCGAGTGAAAAACTGTTTTTT; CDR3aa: CASSLALVHTGSSEKLFF
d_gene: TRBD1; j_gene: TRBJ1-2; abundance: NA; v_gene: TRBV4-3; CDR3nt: TGCGCCAGCAGCCAAGATCGGACTACAGGGGGCTTGGGCTACACCTTC; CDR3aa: CASSQDRTTGGLGYTF
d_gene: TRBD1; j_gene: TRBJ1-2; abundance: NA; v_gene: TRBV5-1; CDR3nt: TGCGCCAGCAGCTTGGCGGACAGGGACTATGGCTACACCTTC; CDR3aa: CASSLADRDYGYTF
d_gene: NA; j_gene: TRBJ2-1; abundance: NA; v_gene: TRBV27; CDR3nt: TGTGCCAGCACTACGACAGACAATGAGCAGTTCTTC; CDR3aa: CASTTTDNEQFF
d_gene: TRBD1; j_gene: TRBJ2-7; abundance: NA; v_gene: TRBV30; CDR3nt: TGTGCCTGGAGTGCCGGGACAGGTGATTACGAGCAGTACTTC; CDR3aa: CAWSAGTGDYEQYF
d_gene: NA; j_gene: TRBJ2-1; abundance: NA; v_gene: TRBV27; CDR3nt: TGTGCCAGCAGTTTTGCGGGACCCTACAATGAGCAGTTCTTC; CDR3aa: CASSFAGPYNEQFF
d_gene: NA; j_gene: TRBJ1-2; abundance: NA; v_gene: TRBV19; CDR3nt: TGTGCCAGTAGTATAGGCGACAGGTCCTTCTATGGCTACACCTTC; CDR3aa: CASSIGDRSFYGYTF
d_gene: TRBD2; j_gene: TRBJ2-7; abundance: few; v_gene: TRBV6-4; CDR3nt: TGTGCCAGCAGTGACTCCCCTAGCGGAATCTACGAGCAGTACTTC; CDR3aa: CASSDSPSGIYEQYF
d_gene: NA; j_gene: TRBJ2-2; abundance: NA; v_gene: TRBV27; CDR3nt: TGTGCCAGCAGTTTGGGACTGATCACCGGGGAGCTGTTTTTT; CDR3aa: CASSLGLITGELFF
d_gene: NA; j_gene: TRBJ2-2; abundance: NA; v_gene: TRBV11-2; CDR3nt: TGTGCCAGCAGCTTAGGCCGCGTGGAGCTGTTTTTT; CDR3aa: CASSLGRVELFF
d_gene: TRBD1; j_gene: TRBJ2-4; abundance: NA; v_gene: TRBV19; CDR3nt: TGTGCCAGTAGTCAATACCGGGACAGTGAAAACATTCAGTACTTC; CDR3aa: CASSQYRDSENIQYF
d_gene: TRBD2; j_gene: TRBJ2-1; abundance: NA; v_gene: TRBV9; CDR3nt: TGTGCCAGCAGCGTAGGGGTGACTAGCGTGTATGAGCAGTTCTTC; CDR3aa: CASSVGVTSVYEQFF
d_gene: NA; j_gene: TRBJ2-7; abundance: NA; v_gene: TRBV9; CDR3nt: TGTGCCAGCAGCGCCAACAGGGAATCCTACGAGCAGTACTTC; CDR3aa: CASSANRESYEQYF
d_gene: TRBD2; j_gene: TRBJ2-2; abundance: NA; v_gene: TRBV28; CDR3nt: TGTGCCAGCAGTTTATGGAATAGCGGGACCGGGGAGCTGTTTTTT; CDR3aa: CASSLWNSGTGELFF
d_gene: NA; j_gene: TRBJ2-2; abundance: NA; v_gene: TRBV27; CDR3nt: TGTGCCAGCAGTTCGGGTCTCGCCGGGGAGCTGTTTTTT; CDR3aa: CASSSGLAGELFF
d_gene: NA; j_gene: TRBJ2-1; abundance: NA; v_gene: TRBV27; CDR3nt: TGTGCCAGCAGTTCCGGGAGTTACAATGAGCAGTTCTTC; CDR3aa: CASSSGSYNEQFF
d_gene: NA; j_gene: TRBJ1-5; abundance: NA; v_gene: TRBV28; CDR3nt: TGTGCCAGCAGTTCCATTTCGGGGTCGAGCAATCAGCCCCAGCATTTT; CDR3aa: CASSSISGSSNQPQHF
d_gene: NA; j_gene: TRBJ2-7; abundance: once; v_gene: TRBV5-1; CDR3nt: TGCGCCAGCAGCTCCGACACGTTTATTTACACGATTACAAGCTCCTACGAGCAGTACTTC; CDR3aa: CASSSDTFIYTITSSYEQYF
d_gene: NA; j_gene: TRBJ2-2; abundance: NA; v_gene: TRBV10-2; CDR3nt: TGCGCCAGCCTCTTGGGGGCCCTAGGGGGGGCCGGGGAGCTGTTTTTT; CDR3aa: CASLLGALGGAGELFF
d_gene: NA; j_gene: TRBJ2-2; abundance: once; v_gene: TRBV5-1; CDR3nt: TGCGCCAGCAGCACCTCCACCGGCGGGGAGCTGTTTTTT; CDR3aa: CASSTSTGGELFF
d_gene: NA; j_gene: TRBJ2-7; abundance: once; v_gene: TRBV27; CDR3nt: TGTGCCAGCAGTACAGGGAGCTCCTACGAGCAGTACTTC; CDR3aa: CASSTGSSYEQYF